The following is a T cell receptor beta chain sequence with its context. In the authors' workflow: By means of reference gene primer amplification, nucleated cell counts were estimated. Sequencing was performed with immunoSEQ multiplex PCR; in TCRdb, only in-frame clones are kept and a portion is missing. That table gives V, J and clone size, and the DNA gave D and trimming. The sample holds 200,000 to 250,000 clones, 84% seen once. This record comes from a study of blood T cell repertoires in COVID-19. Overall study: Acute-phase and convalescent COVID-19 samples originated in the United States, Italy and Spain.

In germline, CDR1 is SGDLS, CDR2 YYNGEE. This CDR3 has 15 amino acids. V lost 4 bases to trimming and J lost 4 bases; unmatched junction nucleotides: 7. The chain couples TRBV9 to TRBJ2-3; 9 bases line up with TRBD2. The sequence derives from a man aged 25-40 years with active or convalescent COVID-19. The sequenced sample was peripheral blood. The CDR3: CASSLSSGGSDTQYF. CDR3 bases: TGTGCCAGCAGCCTATCCAGCGGGGGGTCAGATACGCAGTATTTT.